A selection of T cell receptor beta chains follows, all from one sample in a study of blood T cell repertoires in COVID-19. TCRdb's copy holds only in-frame clones and misses some; the assay was immunoSEQ multiplex PCR. The sample consists of 180,000 or so clones, 70% to 90% of them appearing once. The sample consisted of peripheral blood. The origin of the receptors is a man aged 40-50 years with active or convalescent COVID-19. CDR3s leave out the opening cysteine and the closing phenylalanine or tryptophan. Each record gives: CDR3 protein, D gene, J gene, V gene. D genes are given only for firm matches.

CDR3 protein: ASSYTGDEAF
D gene: TRBD1
J gene: TRBJ1-1
V gene: TRBV6-5

CDR3 protein: ASSLFRDYISAGNTIY
D gene: NA
J gene: TRBJ1-3
V gene: TRBV7-8

CDR3 protein: ASWKRVGEKLF
D gene: NA
J gene: TRBJ1-4
V gene: TRBV28

CDR3 protein: ASSPLGGLREQY
D gene: NA
J gene: TRBJ2-7
V gene: TRBV27

CDR3 protein: SVEDHLWETQY
D gene: NA
J gene: TRBJ2-5
V gene: TRBV29-1

CDR3 protein: ASKGGGAQDTQY
D gene: NA
J gene: TRBJ2-3
V gene: TRBV6-6

CDR3 protein: ASSQDLGGGSYEQY
D gene: TRBD2
J gene: TRBJ2-7
V gene: TRBV3-1/TRBV3-2

CDR3 protein: ASSQPNLDTEAF
D gene: NA
J gene: TRBJ1-1
V gene: TRBV4-2

CDR3 protein: ASSWGGGTEPQH
D gene: NA
J gene: TRBJ1-5
V gene: TRBV11-2

CDR3 protein: ASSLGPGSTNYGYT
D gene: NA
J gene: TRBJ1-2
V gene: TRBV7-9

CDR3 protein: ASSLSQGTKTQY
D gene: NA
J gene: TRBJ2-5
V gene: TRBV7-2

CDR3 protein: ASSFGAIRGGTEAF
D gene: NA
J gene: TRBJ1-1
V gene: TRBV11-2

CDR3 protein: ASRSGQGGLYT
D gene: TRBD1
J gene: TRBJ1-2
V gene: TRBV19

CDR3 protein: ASTIGTVNSPLH
D gene: TRBD1
J gene: TRBJ1-6
V gene: TRBV6-5

CDR3 protein: ASSLSGRAGNTIY
D gene: NA
J gene: TRBJ1-3
V gene: TRBV7-3

CDR3 protein: ASSLVSLNSGNTIY
D gene: NA
J gene: TRBJ1-3
V gene: TRBV7-2

CDR3 protein: ASRLSQGTDYGYT
D gene: NA
J gene: TRBJ1-2
V gene: TRBV5-1

CDR3 protein: ASSYSTGINEKLF
D gene: NA
J gene: TRBJ1-4
V gene: TRBV6-6

CDR3 protein: ARGPGGLCSYEQY
D gene: TRBD2
J gene: TRBJ2-7
V gene: TRBV6-4

CDR3 protein: ASSLHGQNYYGYT
D gene: NA
J gene: TRBJ1-2
V gene: TRBV19

CDR3 protein: ASSPPWTGLKDTIY
D gene: TRBD1
J gene: TRBJ1-3
V gene: TRBV7-9

CDR3 protein: ASSTPGQGECYT
D gene: TRBD1
J gene: TRBJ1-2
V gene: TRBV19

CDR3 protein: AWRAGGEKLF
D gene: NA
J gene: TRBJ1-4
V gene: TRBV30

CDR3 protein: ASSVAGDRAYEQY
D gene: TRBD1
J gene: TRBJ2-7
V gene: TRBV9

CDR3 protein: ASSPDSTLLRGQY
D gene: NA
J gene: TRBJ2-7
V gene: TRBV5-5

CDR3 protein: ASSSQLQGLGANQPQH
D gene: TRBD1
J gene: TRBJ1-5
V gene: TRBV28

CDR3 protein: ASSLNQRETQY
D gene: NA
J gene: TRBJ2-5
V gene: TRBV7-3

CDR3 protein: ASSSPGTDRRELF
D gene: NA
J gene: TRBJ2-2
V gene: TRBV11-2

CDR3 protein: ASSLASGGSPNYGYT
D gene: TRBD1
J gene: TRBJ1-2
V gene: TRBV11-2

CDR3 protein: ASSLSEGTANSGNTIY
D gene: TRBD1
J gene: TRBJ1-3
V gene: TRBV4-1

CDR3 protein: ASSVGTRGDGTQY
D gene: NA
J gene: TRBJ2-3
V gene: TRBV9

CDR3 protein: ASSEAGRIEAF
D gene: NA
J gene: TRBJ1-1
V gene: TRBV6-1

CDR3 protein: ASSSRTSGNTGELF
D gene: TRBD2
J gene: TRBJ2-2
V gene: TRBV28

CDR3 protein: ASTSHPTYEQY
D gene: NA
J gene: TRBJ2-7
V gene: TRBV6-5

CDR3 protein: ASSGQDEQF
D gene: NA
J gene: TRBJ2-1
V gene: TRBV10-2

CDR3 protein: ASSGLAQNTGELF
D gene: NA
J gene: TRBJ2-2
V gene: TRBV5-4

CDR3 protein: ASSVDTGGGQPQH
D gene: NA
J gene: TRBJ1-5
V gene: TRBV6-1

CDR3 protein: ASSKDRGPLLYNEQF
D gene: TRBD1
J gene: TRBJ2-1
V gene: TRBV6-1

CDR3 protein: AISVEGVNEQF
D gene: NA
J gene: TRBJ2-1
V gene: TRBV10-3

CDR3 protein: ASSAAANSGNTIY
D gene: NA
J gene: TRBJ1-3
V gene: TRBV9

CDR3 protein: ASSQTDRGLGGYT
D gene: TRBD1
J gene: TRBJ1-2
V gene: TRBV7-9

CDR3 protein: ASSGQQLGETQY
D gene: NA
J gene: TRBJ2-5
V gene: TRBV10-2

CDR3 protein: ATSRDPGSGQPQH
D gene: NA
J gene: TRBJ1-5
V gene: TRBV15

CDR3 protein: ASSLRGQLNTEAF
D gene: TRBD1
J gene: TRBJ1-1
V gene: TRBV5-6

CDR3 protein: ASSWLAGYTGELF
D gene: TRBD2
J gene: TRBJ2-2
V gene: TRBV6-5

CDR3 protein: ATVIRQGAYEQY
D gene: TRBD1
J gene: TRBJ2-7
V gene: TRBV15

CDR3 protein: ASSPDRGQIYGYT
D gene: TRBD1
J gene: TRBJ1-2
V gene: TRBV7-9

CDR3 protein: ASSSKKGGTSPLQETQY
D gene: TRBD2
J gene: TRBJ2-5
V gene: TRBV13

CDR3 protein: ASSPQVYTEAF
D gene: NA
J gene: TRBJ1-1
V gene: TRBV12-3/TRBV12-4

CDR3 protein: ASIREGYGYT
D gene: NA
J gene: TRBJ1-2
V gene: TRBV19

CDR3 protein: ASSPSGQGVGVGTEAF
D gene: TRBD1
J gene: TRBJ1-1
V gene: TRBV4-2

CDR3 protein: ASSVGHGDYGYT
D gene: NA
J gene: TRBJ1-2
V gene: TRBV9

CDR3 protein: ASREGNTEAF
D gene: NA
J gene: TRBJ1-1
V gene: TRBV25-1

CDR3 protein: ASSVGGGGGQPQH
D gene: NA
J gene: TRBJ1-5
V gene: TRBV9

CDR3 protein: ASSLQEGAYEQY
D gene: NA
J gene: TRBJ2-7
V gene: TRBV7-2

CDR3 protein: ASSQEARPSQETQY
D gene: NA
J gene: TRBJ2-5
V gene: TRBV4-1

CDR3 protein: ASSPGTSGANVLT
D gene: NA
J gene: TRBJ2-6
V gene: TRBV5-8

CDR3 protein: ASSLVAVNTEAF
D gene: NA
J gene: TRBJ1-1
V gene: TRBV7-2

CDR3 protein: ASRGGNTEAF
D gene: NA
J gene: TRBJ1-1
V gene: TRBV3-1/TRBV3-2

CDR3 protein: ASSNRDRVTNEAF
D gene: TRBD1
J gene: TRBJ1-1
V gene: TRBV19